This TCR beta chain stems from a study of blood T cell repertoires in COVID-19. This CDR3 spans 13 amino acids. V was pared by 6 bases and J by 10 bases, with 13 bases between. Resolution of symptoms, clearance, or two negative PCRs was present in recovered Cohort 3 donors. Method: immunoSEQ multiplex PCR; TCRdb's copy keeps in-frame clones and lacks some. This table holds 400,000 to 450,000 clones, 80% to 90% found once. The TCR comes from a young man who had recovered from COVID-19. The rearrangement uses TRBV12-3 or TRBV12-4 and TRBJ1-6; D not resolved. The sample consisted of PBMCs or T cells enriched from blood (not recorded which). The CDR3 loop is CASRPGKESPLHF. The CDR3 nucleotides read TGTGCCAGCAGACCGGGGAAAGAATCACCCCTCCACTTT.